The following is a TCR beta chain sequence with its context. Antigen: not known. The repertoire was sequenced with immunoSEQ multiplex PCR; TCRdb's copy has only in-frame clones and lacks some. The sample records approximately 12,000 clones, about 70% being singletons. The source of the sample is a study of tissue T cells after allogeneic stem cell transplantation. Study background: Samples with visible lymphocytes on H&E were prioritized for sequencing. The study's findings and limits: Anatomically similar tissues had similar TCR repertoires within each patient. In patients and mice, blood and spleen missed much of tissue repertoire. Which tissue TCRs were alloreactive or antigen-specific was not determined. Some clones might be persisting host cells.

The CDR3 covers 19 residues. The junction had 16 bases not matched to a gene; V was cut back by 8 bases and J by 5 bases. Germline V gene data show CDR1 as SGHVS and CDR2 as FQNEAQ. The TCR comes from a woman between 18 and 50 years old with breast cancer. This chain connects TRBV7-8 to TRBJ2-4, with 15 bases fitting TRBD2. This specimen consisted of tissue from the right colon, obtained at autopsy. The CDR3 DNA sequence: TGTGCCAGCGGCGGGACTAGCGGGGGGCGAGTATCCGGCGAAAACATTCAGTACTTC. Protein sequence: CASGGTSGGRVSGENIQYF. Based on the CDR3 plus reference TRBV7-8 and TRBJ2-4, the full variable domain is GAGVSQSPRYKVAKRGQDVALRCDPISGHVSLFWYQQALGQGPEFLTYFQNEAQLDKSGLPSDRFFAERPEGSVSTLKIQRTQQEDSAVYLCASGGTSGGRVSGENIQYFGAGTRLSVL.